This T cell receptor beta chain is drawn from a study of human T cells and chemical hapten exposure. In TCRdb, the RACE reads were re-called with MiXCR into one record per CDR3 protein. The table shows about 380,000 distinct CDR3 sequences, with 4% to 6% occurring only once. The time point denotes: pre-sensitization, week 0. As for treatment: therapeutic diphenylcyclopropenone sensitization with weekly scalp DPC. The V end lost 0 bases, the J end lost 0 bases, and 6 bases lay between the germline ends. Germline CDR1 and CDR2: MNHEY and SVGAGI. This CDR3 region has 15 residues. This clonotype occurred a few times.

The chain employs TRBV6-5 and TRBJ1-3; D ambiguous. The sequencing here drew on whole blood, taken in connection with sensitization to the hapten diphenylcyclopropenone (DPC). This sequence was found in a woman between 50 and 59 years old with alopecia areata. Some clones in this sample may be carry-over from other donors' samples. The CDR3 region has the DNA TGTGCCAGCAGTTACTCTTCCTTCTCTGGAAACACCATATATTTT. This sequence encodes CASSYSSFSGNTIYF.